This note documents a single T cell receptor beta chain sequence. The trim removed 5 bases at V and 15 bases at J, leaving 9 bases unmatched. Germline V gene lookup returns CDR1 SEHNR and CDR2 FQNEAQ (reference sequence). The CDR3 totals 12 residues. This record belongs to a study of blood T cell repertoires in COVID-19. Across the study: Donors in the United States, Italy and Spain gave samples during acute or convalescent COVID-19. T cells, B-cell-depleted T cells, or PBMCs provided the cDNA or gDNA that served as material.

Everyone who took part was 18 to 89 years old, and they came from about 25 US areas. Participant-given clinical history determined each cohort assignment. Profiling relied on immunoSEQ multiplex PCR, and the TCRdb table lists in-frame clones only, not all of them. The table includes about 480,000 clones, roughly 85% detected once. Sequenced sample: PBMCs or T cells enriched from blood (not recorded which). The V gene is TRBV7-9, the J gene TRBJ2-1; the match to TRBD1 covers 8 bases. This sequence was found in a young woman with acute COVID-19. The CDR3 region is CASSNTGTGRFF. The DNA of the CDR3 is TGTGCCAGCAGCAACACCGGGACAGGTCGGTTCTTC.